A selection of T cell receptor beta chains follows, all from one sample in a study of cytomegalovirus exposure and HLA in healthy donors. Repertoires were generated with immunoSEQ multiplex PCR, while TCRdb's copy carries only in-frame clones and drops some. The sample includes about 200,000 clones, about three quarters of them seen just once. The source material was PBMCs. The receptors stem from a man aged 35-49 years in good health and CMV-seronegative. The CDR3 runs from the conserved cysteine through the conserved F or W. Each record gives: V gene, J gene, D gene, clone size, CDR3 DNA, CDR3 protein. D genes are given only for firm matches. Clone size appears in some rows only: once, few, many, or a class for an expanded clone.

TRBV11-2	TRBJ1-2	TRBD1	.	TGTGCCAGCAGCGGTAGCAGGGGGGTTCGTGGCTACACCTTC	CASSGSRGVRGYTF
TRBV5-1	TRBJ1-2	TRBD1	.	TGCGCCAGCAGCCTAGGACAGGGAGAAGGCTACACCTTC	CASSLGQGEGYTF
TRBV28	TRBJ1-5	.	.	TGTGCCAGCAGTTTAACACAGGGCACACAGCCCCAGCATTTT	CASSLTQGTQPQHF
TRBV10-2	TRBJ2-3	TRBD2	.	TGCGCCAGCAGTGAATGGCGGGAGCGGACAGATACGCAGTATTTT	CASSEWRERTDTQYF
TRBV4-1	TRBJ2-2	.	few	TGCGCCAGCAGCCAAATAGGACAAAACACCGGGGAGCTGTTTTTT	CASSQIGQNTGELFF
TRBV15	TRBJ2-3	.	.	TGTGCCACCAGCAGAGGGTTGGGCGGGACCACAGATACGCAGTATTTT	CATSRGLGGTTDTQYF
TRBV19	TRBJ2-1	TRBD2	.	TGTGCCAGTACTGGACTAGGTGGCAATGAGCAGTTCTTC	CASTGLGGNEQFF
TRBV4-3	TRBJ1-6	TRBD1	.	TGCGCCAGCAGCCAAGATAAGGCAGGGGGTCGTTCACCCCTCCACTTT	CASSQDKAGGRSPLHF
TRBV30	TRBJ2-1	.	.	TGTGCCTGGAGTCGTACGGGAGAGGTGAATGAGCAGTTCTTC	CAWSRTGEVNEQFF
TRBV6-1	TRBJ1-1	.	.	TGTGCCAGCAAGGAAGGCAGGGCGAACACTGAAGCTTTCTTT	CASKEGRANTEAFF
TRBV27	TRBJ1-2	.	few	TGTGCCAGCAGTTTCGAGGGGCCCCGGGGGGGCTACACCTTC	CASSFEGPRGGYTF
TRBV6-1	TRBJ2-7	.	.	TGTGCCAGCAGTGAAGGACTATACTACGAGCAGTACTTC	CASSEGLYYEQYF
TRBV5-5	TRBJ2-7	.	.	TGTGCCAGCAGCTCTGGGGCGGGATATATGCCCTACGAGCAGTACTTC	CASSSGAGYMPYEQYF
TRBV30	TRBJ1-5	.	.	TGTGCCTGGAGTGTAGGGACAAATAGCAATCAGCCCCAGCATTTT	CAWSVGTNSNQPQHF
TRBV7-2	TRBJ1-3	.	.	TGTGCCAGCAGCTTATCCATAGACTCTGGAAACACCATATATTTT	CASSLSIDSGNTIYF
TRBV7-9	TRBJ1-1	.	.	TGTGCCAGCAGCCCACTCGGGTGGGGGCACACTGAAGCTTTCTTT	CASSPLGWGHTEAFF
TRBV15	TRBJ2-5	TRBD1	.	TGTGCCACCAGCAGAGCGCAGGGGGCATGGGAGACCCAGTACTTC	CATSRAQGAWETQYF
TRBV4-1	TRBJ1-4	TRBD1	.	TGCGCCAGCAGTCCAAATCCGGGACAGGGGGCCCTCCATAATGAAAAACTGTTTTTT	CASSPNPGQGALHNEKLFF